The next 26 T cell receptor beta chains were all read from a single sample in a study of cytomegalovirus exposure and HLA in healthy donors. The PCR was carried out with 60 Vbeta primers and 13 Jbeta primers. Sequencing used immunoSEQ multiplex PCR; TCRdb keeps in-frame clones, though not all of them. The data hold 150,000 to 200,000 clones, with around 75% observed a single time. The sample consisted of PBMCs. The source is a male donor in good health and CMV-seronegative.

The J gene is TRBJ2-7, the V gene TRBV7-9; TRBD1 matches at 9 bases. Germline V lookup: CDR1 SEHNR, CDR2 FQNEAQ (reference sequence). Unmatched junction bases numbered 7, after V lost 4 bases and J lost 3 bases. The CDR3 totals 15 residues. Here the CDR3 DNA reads TGTGCCAGCAGCTGGCCAGGGGGACAGGGCTACGAGCAGTACTTC. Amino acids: CASSWPGGQGYEQYF.

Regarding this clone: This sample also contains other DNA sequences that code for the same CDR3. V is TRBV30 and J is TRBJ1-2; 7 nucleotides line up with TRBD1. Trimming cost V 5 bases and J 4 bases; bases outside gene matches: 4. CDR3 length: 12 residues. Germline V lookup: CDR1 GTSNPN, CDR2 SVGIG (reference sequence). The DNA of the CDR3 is TGTGCCTGGGACAGGGCCCGCTATGGCTACACCTTC. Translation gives CAWDRARYGYTF.

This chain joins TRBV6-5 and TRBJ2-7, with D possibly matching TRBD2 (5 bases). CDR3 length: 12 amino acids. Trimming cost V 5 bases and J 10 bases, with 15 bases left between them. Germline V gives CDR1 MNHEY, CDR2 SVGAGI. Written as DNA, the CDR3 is TGTGCCAGCAGTAAAACAGCCGGGATCCAGTACTTC. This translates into CASSKTAGIQYF.

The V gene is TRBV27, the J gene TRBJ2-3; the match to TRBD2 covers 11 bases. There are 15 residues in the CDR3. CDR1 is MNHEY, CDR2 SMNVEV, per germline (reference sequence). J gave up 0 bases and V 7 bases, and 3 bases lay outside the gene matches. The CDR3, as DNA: TGTGCCAGCATTCGGACTAGCGGGAGCACAGATACGCAGTATTTT. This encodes CASIRTSGSTDTQYF.

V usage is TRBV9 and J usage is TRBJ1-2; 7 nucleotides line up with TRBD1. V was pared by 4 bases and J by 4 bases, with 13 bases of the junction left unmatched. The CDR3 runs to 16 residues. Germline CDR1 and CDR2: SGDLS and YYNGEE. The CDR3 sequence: CASSHQGGPLGYGYTF. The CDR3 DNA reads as TGTGCCAGCAGCCACCAAGGGGGCCCTCTGGGCTATGGCTACACCTTC. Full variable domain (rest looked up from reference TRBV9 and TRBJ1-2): DSGVTQTPKHLITATGQRVTLRCSPRSGDLSVYWYQQSLDQGLQFLIQYYNGEERAKGNILERFSAQQFPDLHSELNLSSLELGDSALYFCASSHQGGPLGYGYTFGSGTRLTVV.

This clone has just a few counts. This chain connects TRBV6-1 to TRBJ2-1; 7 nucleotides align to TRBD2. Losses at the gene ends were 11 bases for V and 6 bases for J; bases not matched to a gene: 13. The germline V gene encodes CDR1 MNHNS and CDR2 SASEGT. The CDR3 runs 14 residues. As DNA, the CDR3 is TGTGCCGATGGGGATGGCGGGAGTGCCAATGAGCAGTTCTTC. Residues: CADGDGGSANEQFF.

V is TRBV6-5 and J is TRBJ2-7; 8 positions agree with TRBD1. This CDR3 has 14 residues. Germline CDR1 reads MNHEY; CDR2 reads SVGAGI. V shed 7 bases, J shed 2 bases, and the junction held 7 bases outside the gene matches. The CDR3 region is CASKKQGGTYEQYF. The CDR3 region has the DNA TGTGCCAGCAAGAAACAGGGGGGCACCTACGAGCAGTACTTC.

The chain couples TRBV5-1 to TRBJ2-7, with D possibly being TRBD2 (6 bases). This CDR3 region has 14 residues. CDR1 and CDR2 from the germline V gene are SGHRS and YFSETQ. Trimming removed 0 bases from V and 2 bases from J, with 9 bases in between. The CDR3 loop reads CASSLGDFPYEQYF. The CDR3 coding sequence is TGCGCCAGCAGCTTGGGGGACTTCCCCTACGAGCAGTACTTC.

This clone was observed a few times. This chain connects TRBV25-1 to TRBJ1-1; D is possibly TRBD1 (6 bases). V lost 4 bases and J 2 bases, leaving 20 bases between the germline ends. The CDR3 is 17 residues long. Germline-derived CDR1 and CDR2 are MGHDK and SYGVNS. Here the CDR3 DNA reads TGTGCCAGCAGTGCCTTAGCTCAAACAGGGTTAAACACTGAAGCTTTCTTT. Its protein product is CASSALAQTGLNTEAFF.

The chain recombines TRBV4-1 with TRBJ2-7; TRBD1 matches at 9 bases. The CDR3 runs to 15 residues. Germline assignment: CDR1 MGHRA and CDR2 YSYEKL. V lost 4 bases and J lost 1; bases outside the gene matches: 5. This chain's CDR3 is CASSPRDRVSYEQYF. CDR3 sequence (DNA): TGCGCCAGCAGCCCCCGGGACAGGGTATCCTACGAGCAGTACTTC.

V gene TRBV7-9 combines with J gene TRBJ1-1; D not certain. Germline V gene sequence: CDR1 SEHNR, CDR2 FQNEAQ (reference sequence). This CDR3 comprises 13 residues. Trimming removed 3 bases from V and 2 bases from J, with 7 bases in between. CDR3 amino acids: CASSFPTNTEAFF. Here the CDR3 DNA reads TGTGCCAGCAGCTTTCCCACTAACACTGAAGCTTTCTTT.

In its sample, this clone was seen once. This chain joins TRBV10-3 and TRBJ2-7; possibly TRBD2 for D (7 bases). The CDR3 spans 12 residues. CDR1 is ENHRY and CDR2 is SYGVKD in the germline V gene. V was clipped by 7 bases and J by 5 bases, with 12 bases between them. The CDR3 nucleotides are TGTGCCATCAAGGGGGGGCTCCACGAGCAGTACTTC. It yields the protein CAIKGGLHEQYF.

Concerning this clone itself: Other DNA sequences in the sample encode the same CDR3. The CDR3 nucleotides are TGTGCCAGCAGTTCTCCAGCGGGGGGCTACGAGCAGTACTTC. As protein: CASSSPAGGYEQYF. V is TRBV28 and J is TRBJ2-7; 9 bases align to TRBD2. CDR1 MDHEN and CDR2 SYDVKM come from the germline V gene. CDR3 length equals 14 residues. V trimming: 4 bases; J trimming: 3 bases; junction bases outside the gene matches: 4.

CDR3 residues: CAWTPQGTGELFF. The CDR3 DNA sequence: TGTGCCTGGACTCCGCAGGGCACCGGGGAGCTGTTTTTT. The J gene is TRBJ2-2, the V gene TRBV30, with D possibly being TRBD1 (5 bases). The CDR3 is 13 residues long. V lost 4 bases and J 4 bases, leaving 10 bases between the germline ends. Germline V gene sequence: CDR1 GTSNPN, CDR2 SVGIG (reference sequence).

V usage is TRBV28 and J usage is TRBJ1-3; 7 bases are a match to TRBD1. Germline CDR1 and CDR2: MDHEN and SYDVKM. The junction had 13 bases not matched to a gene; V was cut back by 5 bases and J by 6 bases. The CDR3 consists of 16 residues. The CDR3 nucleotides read TGTGCCAGCAGTCCCCCGGTGCAGGGGGTGAAAAACACCATATATTTT. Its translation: CASSPPVQGVKNTIYF.

CDR3: CASSPDTLNTEAFF. CDR3 sequence (DNA): TGTGCCAGCTCACCAGACACCTTGAACACTGAAGCTTTCTTT. The rearrangement uses TRBV18 and TRBJ1-1; D not certain. Germline CDR1 KGHSH, CDR2 LQKENI. V lost 2 bases, J lost 0 bases, and 7 bases lay in between. The CDR3 loop spans 14 amino acids.

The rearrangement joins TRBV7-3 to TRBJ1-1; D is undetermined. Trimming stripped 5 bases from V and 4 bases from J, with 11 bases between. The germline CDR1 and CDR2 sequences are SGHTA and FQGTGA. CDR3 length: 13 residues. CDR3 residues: CASSLQGSTEAFF. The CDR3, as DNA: TGTGCCAGCAGCCTACAAGGGAGCACTGAAGCTTTCTTT.

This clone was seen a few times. The CDR3 DNA reads as TGTGCCAGCAGCTTTATCAGCGGGGTTCAAGAGACCCAGTACTTC. Amino acids: CASSFISGVQETQYF. J is TRBJ2-5 and V is TRBV5-4, with 7 nucleotides matching TRBD2. Losses at the gene ends were 2 bases for V and 2 bases for J; bases not matched to a gene: 6. The CDR3 sequence is 15 residues long. Germline lookup yields CDR1 SGHNT and CDR2 YYREEE (reference sequence).

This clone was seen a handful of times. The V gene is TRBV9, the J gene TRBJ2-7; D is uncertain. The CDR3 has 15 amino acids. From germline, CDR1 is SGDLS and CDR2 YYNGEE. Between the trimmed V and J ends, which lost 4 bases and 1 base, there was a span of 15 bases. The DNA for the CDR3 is TGTGCCAGCAGCCCAATCGGGTCACCTTCCTACGAGCAGTACTTC. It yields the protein CASSPIGSPSYEQYF. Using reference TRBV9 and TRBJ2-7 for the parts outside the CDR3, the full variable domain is DSGVTQTPKHLITATGQRVTLRCSPRSGDLSVYWYQQSLDQGLQFLIQYYNGEERAKGNILERFSAQQFPDLHSELNLSSLELGDSALYFCASSPIGSPSYEQYFGPGTRLTVT.

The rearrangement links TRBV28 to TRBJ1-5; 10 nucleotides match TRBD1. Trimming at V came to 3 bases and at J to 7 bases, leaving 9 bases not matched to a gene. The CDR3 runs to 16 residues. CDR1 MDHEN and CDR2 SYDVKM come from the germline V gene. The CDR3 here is CASSFGGQGWWQPQHF. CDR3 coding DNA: TGTGCCAGCAGTTTCGGGGGACAGGGGTGGTGGCAGCCCCAGCATTTT.

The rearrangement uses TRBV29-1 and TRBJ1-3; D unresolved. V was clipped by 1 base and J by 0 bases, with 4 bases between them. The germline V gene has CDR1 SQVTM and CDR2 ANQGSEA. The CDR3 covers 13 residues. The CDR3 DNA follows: TGCAGCGTTGAAGCCCACTCTGGAAACACCATATATTTT. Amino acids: CSVEAHSGNTIYF.

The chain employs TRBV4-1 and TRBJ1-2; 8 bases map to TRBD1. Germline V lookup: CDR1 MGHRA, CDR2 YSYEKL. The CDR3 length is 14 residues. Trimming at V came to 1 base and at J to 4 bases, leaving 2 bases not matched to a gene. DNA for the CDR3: TGCGCCAGCAGCCAAGGCAGGGGGCCCTATGGCTACACCTTC. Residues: CASSQGRGPYGYTF.

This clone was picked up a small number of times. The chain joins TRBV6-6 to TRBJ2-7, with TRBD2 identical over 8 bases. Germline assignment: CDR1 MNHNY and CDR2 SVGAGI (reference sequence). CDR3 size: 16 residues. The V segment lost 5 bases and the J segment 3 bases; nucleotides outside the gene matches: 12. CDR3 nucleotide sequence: TGTGCCAGCAGTCAGCTAGAGCGGGGGCCCCACTACGAGCAGTACTTC. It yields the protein CASSQLERGPHYEQYF.

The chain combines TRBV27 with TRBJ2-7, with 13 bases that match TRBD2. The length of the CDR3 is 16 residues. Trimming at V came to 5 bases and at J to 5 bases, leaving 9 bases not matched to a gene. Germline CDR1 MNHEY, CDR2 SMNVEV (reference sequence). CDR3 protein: CASSPLLAGGPNEQYF. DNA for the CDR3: TGTGCCAGCAGTCCCCTACTAGCGGGAGGGCCGAACGAGCAGTACTTC.

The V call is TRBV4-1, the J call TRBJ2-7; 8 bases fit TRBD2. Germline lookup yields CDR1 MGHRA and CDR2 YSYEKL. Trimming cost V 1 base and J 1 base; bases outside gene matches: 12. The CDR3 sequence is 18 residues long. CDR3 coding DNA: TGCGCCAGCAGCCAAGGTTGGGGGAGCGGGGGCTCATCCTACGAGCAGTACTTC. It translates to CASSQGWGSGGSSYEQYF.

In DNA, the CDR3 is TGCGCCAGCAGCCAGGGCTCCGGACAGGACAATCAGCCCCAGCATTTT. Encoded protein: CASSQGSGQDNQPQHF. The chain joins TRBV4-1 to TRBJ1-5, with 7 nucleotides matching TRBD1. This CDR3 comprises 16 residues. J lost 3 bases, V lost 3 bases, and 8 bases had no gene match. CDR1 and CDR2 (germline): MGHRA, YSYEKL.